This T cell receptor (beta chain) originates from a study of CXCR3-negative and CXCR3-positive naive CD8 T cells. Study-level points and caveats: The TRB CDR3s that CXCR3-positive naive cells carried were more hydrophobic than those of CXCR3-negative naive cells. Sequencing showed both naive subsets with comparably high diversity, and memory CD8+ cells much lower. Naive cells that were CXCR3-negative or CXCR3-positive used TRBV-TRBJ genes alike, while memory cells diverged.

UMI-labeled 5' RACE TRB cDNA libraries were prepared from the cells. Reprocessing the 5' RACE reads, TCRdb reports a single entry for every CDR3 protein and omits DNA. The sample table includes roughly 65,000 distinct CDR3 sequences. This CDR3 comprises 14 residues. The germline CDR1 and CDR2 sequences are SGHRS and YFSETQ. On this clonotype itself: Its antigen is still unknown.

Every CD8+ T cell subset underwent triplicate sorting at about 300,000 cells apiece. Naive CD8+ T cells showed a CD45RO-CCR7+CD27+CD95- phenotype. The receptor was derived from a human donor in good health. Some clones in this sample may be carry-over from other donors' samples. Material: naive CXCR3+ CD8+ T cells from blood. The subset was: CD45RO-CCR7+CD27+CD95- naive CD8+ T cells expressing CXCR3 (TNR3+). The gene calls are TRBV5-1 and TRBJ2-1; checking the TCRdb D call of TRBD1 is not possible without DNA. CDR3 sequence reads: CASHRGGSYNEQFF.